These 23 T cell receptor beta chains share one sample of origin, sequenced in a study of T cell responses to AZD1222 COVID-19 vaccine. The protocol was immunoSEQ multiplex PCR, while the TCRdb copy is restricted to in-frame clones and leaves out a portion. Of about 78,000 clones in the sample, 65% to 85% are singletons; the top ten hold roughly 3.1%. This sample comprised peripheral blood, obtained on day 0 of AZD1222 vaccination. The receptors originated from an adult in good health.

Only one count was recorded for this clone. J is TRBJ2-5 and V is TRBV5-4, with a possible D match to TRBD2 (8 bases). Germline V gene data show CDR1 as SGHNT and CDR2 as YYREEE (reference sequence). V dropped 3 bases and J dropped 6 bases, with 18 bases sitting between them. The CDR3 is 15 residues long. CDR3 residues: CASSSPGTRGQTQYF. CDR3 in DNA: TGTGCCAGCAGCTCTCCCGGGACTAGGGGGCAGACCCAGTACTTC.

The gene calls are TRBV7-9 and TRBJ1-1, with 7 bases aligning to TRBD1. This CDR3 has 15 amino acids. V lost 5 bases and J lost 4; bases outside the gene matches: 10. Germline loops: CDR1 SEHNR, CDR2 FQNEAQ (reference sequence). CDR3 region: CASSGSGGEGTEAFF. Written as DNA, the CDR3 is TGTGCCAGCAGCGGGTCAGGGGGAGAAGGCACTGAAGCTTTCTTT.

The V and J genes are TRBV7-2 and TRBJ2-3, with 11 bases that match TRBD2. V gave up 3 bases and J gave up 3 bases; unmatched junction bases: 2. CDR3 length equals 15 residues. CDR1 is SGHTA, CDR2 FQGNSA, per germline. The DNA for the CDR3 is TGTGCCAGCAGCTTTCTAGCGGGGGGAACAGATACGCAGTATTTT. Translated: CASSFLAGGTDTQYF.

This clone was seen just once. The chain recombines TRBV3-1 (or the pseudogene TRBV3-2) with TRBJ1-2, with TRBD1 identical over 9 bases. Germline CDR1 LGHDT, CDR2 YNNKEL (reference sequence). V gave up 1 base and J gave up 3 bases; unmatched junction bases: 9. The CDR3 totals 17 residues. The CDR3 region is CASSQVKITGGDYGYTF. The CDR3 nucleotides are TGTGCCAGCAGCCAAGTTAAAATCACAGGGGGCGACTATGGCTACACCTTC.

J is TRBJ1-6 and V is TRBV5-5; the match to TRBD1 covers 8 bases. This CDR3 spans 15 amino acids. The germline V gene encodes CDR1 SGHKS and CDR2 YYEKEE (reference sequence). V dropped 4 bases and J dropped 7; count of bases not matched to a gene: 7. The CDR3 nucleotides read TGTGCCAGCAGCCGCCCGGGACAGGTCAATTCACCCCTCCACTTT. Translated, it gives CASSRPGQVNSPLHF.

The CDR3 DNA reads as TGTGCCAGCAGCTTAGGGTCCGGACAGGGAGAAAAACTGTTTTTT. This gives the protein CASSLGSGQGEKLFF. The chain has TRBV7-8 and TRBJ1-4, with 8 nucleotides matching TRBD1. The length of the CDR3 is 15 residues. J was trimmed by 8 bases and V by 1 base; bases with no gene match: 6. Germline V lookup: CDR1 SGHVS, CDR2 FQNEAQ.

This clone turned up a few times. The CDR3: CASSQLGNTIYF. CDR3 coding DNA: TGTGCCAGCAGCCAACTCGGAAACACCATATATTTT. V is TRBV3-1 (or the pseudogene TRBV3-2) and J is TRBJ1-3, with D unclear. CDR1 is LGHDT, CDR2 YNNKEL, per germline (reference sequence). Deletions cut 2 bases from V and 4 bases from J, with 3 bases between. The CDR3 is 12 amino acids.

V usage is TRBV30 and J usage is TRBJ1-1; D is undetermined. The CDR3 spans 12 residues. V dropped 1 base and J dropped 8 bases, with 11 bases sitting between them. Looked up from germline, CDR1 is GTSNPN and CDR2 is SVGIG (reference sequence). DNA of the CDR3: TGTGCCTGGAGTGCCCTGGAAAGGGAAGCTTTCTTT. Encoded protein: CAWSALEREAFF.

The genes are TRBV15 and TRBJ2-7; D is tentatively TRBD1 or TRBD2 (6 bases each). Germline V gene lookup returns CDR1 LNHNV and CDR2 YYDKDF (reference sequence). The CDR3 consists of 14 residues. V was shortened by 4 bases and J by 4 bases, with 14 bases between the two germline ends. CDR3 in amino acids: CATSIRLGGYEQYF. The CDR3 DNA sequence: TGTGCCACCAGCATTAGACTAGGGGGTTACGAGCAGTACTTC. The full variable domain, in which reference TRBV15 and TRBJ2-7 provide the parts outside the CDR3, is DAMVIQNPRYQVTQFGKPVTLSCSQTLNHNVMYWYQQKSSQAPKLLFHYYDKDFNNEADTPDNFQSRRPNTSFCFLDIRSPGLGDTAMYLCATSIRLGGYEQYFGPGTRLTVT.

The chain uses TRBV7-3 and TRBJ2-2, with D possibly TRBD2 on 6 matching bases. The V end lost 5 bases, the J end lost 6 bases, and 13 bases lay between the germline ends. Germline V CDR1 and CDR2: SGHTA, FQGTGA. The CDR3 length is 14 residues. The CDR3 DNA reads TGTGCCAGCAGCCCCCAGCGGGCATCCGGGGAGCTGTTTTTT. Residues: CASSPQRASGELFF.

The rearrangement uses TRBV18 and TRBJ1-3; D possibly corresponds to TRBD1 (5 bases). The V gene lost 5 bases and the J gene lost 0 bases, with 11 bases spanning the gap. The germline CDR1 and CDR2 sequences are KGHSH and LQKENI. CDR3 length: 15 amino acids. DNA for the CDR3: TGTGCCAGCTCAGACGGGGGGTACTCTGGAAACACCATATATTTT. Amino acids: CASSDGGYSGNTIYF.

This clone was seen a single time. This chain connects TRBV11-2 to TRBJ2-7; D not certain. The V end lost 5 bases, the J end lost 3 bases, and 11 bases lay between the germline ends. CDR1 is SGHAT, CDR2 FQNNGV, per germline. The CDR3 spans 13 residues. The CDR3 is CASSNQDLYEQYF. CDR3 nucleotide sequence: TGTGCCAGCAGCAACCAGGACCTCTACGAGCAGTACTTC.

The chain couples TRBV4-2 to TRBJ1-6, with TRBD1 matching over 7 bases. Unmatched junction bases numbered 5, after V lost 1 base and J lost 5 bases. CDR1 is LGHNA and CDR2 is YNFKEQ in the germline V gene. This CDR3 has 16 amino acids. DNA for the CDR3: TGTGCCAGCAGCCAAGGAGACAGGGTCGATAATTCACCCCTCCACTTT. This translates into CASSQGDRVDNSPLHF.

The chain is built from TRBV19 and TRBJ1-5; 8 bases agree with TRBD1. This CDR3 has 20 residues. V was clipped by 8 bases and J by 3 bases; unmatched bases: 24. The V gene's germline CDR1 is LNHDA and CDR2 SQIVND (reference sequence). This CDR3 reads CASSHQGARGRIGNNQPQHF. The CDR3 DNA is TGTGCCAGTTCCCATCAAGGGGCCAGGGGGCGAATTGGTAACAATCAGCCCCAGCATTTT.

In its sample, this clone was seen many times. The V call is TRBV7-2, the J call TRBJ2-1; TRBD2 aligns across 9 bases. From germline, CDR1 is SGHTA and CDR2 FQGNSA. CDR3 length equals 15 residues. The trim removed 4 bases at V and 5 bases at J, leaving 6 bases unmatched. The CDR3 protein is CASSSERGVDNEQFF. Here the CDR3 DNA reads TGTGCCAGCAGCTCCGAGCGGGGGGTCGACAATGAGCAGTTCTTC.

This clone has only one observation. J is TRBJ1-2 and V is TRBV4-3; TRBD1 is a possible D gene (5 bases). There are 16 residues in the CDR3. CDR1 and CDR2 from the germline V gene are LGHNA and YSLEER. Trimming took 0 bases from V and 5 from J, leaving 16 bases between them. The CDR3 sequence is CASSQDLSAGYYGYTF. The CDR3 DNA is TGCGCCAGCAGCCAAGATCTATCCGCAGGGTATTATGGCTACACCTTC.

The chain has TRBV9 and TRBJ1-4; 7 bases are a match to TRBD1. The V gene end was trimmed by 3 bases and the J gene end by 0 bases; junction bases not matched to a gene: 2. The CDR3 is made up of 15 amino acids. Germline V CDR1 and CDR2: SGDLS, YYNGEE. CDR3 nucleotides: TGTGCCAGCAGCGCAGGGGGTGCAACTAATGAAAAACTGTTTTTT. It translates to CASSAGGATNEKLFF.

The chain uses TRBV19 and TRBJ2-1; 9 bases align to TRBD2. The CDR3 contains 14 residues. Germline CDR1 and CDR2: LNHDA and SQIVND (reference sequence). The V and J ends lost 8 bases and 4 bases, in that order; junction bases with no gene match: 6. DNA for the CDR3: TGTGCCAGTTCCCTAGCGGGAAGGTACAATGAGCAGTTCTTC. Translation: CASSLAGRYNEQFF.

This chain links TRBV5-4 with TRBJ2-3; D may be TRBD1 (6 bases). CDR1 and CDR2 from the germline V gene are SGHNT and YYREEE (reference sequence). The CDR3 has 15 amino acids. Trimming shortened V by 0 bases and J by 5 bases, and 13 bases separated the two germline ends. The CDR3 nucleotides read TGTGCCAGCAGCTTGGAGGGGGACCGGGGAGATACGCAGTATTTT. Its protein is CASSLEGDRGDTQYF.

The V gene is TRBV7-9, the J gene TRBJ2-2, with D possibly being TRBD2 (6 bases). V lost 6 bases and J lost 6, with 17 bases in between. This CDR3 comprises 15 residues. Germline assignment: CDR1 SEHNR and CDR2 FQNEAQ (reference sequence). CDR3 residues: CASRVASAPPGELFF. The CDR3 DNA reads as TGTGCCAGCAGGGTGGCTAGCGCACCACCCGGGGAGCTGTTTTTT.

This sequence joins TRBV11-2 and TRBJ2-1, with 11 bases that match TRBD2. Trimming at V came to 0 bases and at J to 13 bases, leaving 8 bases not matched to a gene. This CDR3 region has 15 residues. The germline gives CDR1 SGHAT, CDR2 FQNNGV. The chain's CDR3 is CASSLESLAGGTQFF. In DNA form, the CDR3 reads TGTGCCAGCAGCTTAGAGTCGCTAGCGGGAGGCACACAGTTCTTC.

The rearrangement uses TRBV27 and TRBJ1-5; D call uncertain. Trimming took 6 bases from V and 4 from J, leaving 19 bases between them. The CDR3 covers 16 residues. The germline gives CDR1 MNHEY, CDR2 SMNVEV (reference sequence). The CDR3 sequence is CASRSLRAGLNQPQHF. CDR3 nucleotides: TGTGCCAGCAGAAGTTTAAGGGCAGGACTGAATCAGCCCCAGCATTTT.

This clone came up a few times. The chain links TRBV10-3 to TRBJ2-2; D ambiguous. Germline-derived CDR1 and CDR2 are ENHRY and SYGVKD. V was pared by 6 bases and J by 6 bases, with 8 bases between. CDR3 length: 12 amino acids. DNA for the CDR3: TGTGCCATCAGCACCGGGTCCGGGGAGCTGTTTTTT. The encoded protein is CAISTGSGELFF.